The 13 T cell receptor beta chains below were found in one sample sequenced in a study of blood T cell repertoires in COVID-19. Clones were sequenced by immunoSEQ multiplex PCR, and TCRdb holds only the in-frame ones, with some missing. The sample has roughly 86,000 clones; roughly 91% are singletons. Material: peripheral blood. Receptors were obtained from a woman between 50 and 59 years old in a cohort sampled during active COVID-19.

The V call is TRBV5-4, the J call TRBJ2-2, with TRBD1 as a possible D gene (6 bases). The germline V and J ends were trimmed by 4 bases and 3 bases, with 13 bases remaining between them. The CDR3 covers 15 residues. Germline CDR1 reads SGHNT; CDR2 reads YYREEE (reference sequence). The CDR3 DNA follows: TGTGCCAGCAGCCCACAAGGGGGAGACACCGGGGAGCTGTTTTTT. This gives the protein CASSPQGGDTGELFF.

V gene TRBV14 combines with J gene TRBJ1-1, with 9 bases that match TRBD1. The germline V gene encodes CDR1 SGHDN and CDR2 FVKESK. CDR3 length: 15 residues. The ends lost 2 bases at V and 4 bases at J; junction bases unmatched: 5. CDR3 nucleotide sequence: TGTGCCAGCAGCCAACAACAGGGGGCGCGCACTGAAGCTTTCTTT. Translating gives CASSQQQGARTEAFF.

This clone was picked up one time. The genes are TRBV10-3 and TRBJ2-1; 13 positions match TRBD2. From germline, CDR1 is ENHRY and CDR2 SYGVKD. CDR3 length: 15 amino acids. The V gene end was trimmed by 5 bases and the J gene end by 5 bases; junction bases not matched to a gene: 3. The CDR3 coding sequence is TGTGCCATCAGTCGGACTAGCGGGGGAAACAATGAGCAGTTCTTC. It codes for CAISRTSGGNNEQFF.

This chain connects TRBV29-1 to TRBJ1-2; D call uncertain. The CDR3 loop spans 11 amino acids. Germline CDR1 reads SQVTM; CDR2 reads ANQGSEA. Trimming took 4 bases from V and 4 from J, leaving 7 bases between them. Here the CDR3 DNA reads TGCAGCGTTGTAGCCAGCTATGGCTACACCTTC. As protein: CSVVASYGYTF.

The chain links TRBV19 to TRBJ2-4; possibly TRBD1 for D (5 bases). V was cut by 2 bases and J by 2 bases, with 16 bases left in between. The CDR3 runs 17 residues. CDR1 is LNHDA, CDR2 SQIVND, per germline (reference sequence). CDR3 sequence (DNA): TGTGCCAGTAGTATATATACCCCACAGGAGTCCAAAAACATTCAGTACTTC. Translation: CASSIYTPQESKNIQYF.

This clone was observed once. The CDR3 DNA is TGCGCCAGCAGCTTGGGGCCGGGACAGGGCTATGGCTACACCTTC. The encoded protein is CASSLGPGQGYGYTF. This chain links TRBV5-1 with TRBJ1-2, with 9 nucleotides matching TRBD1. There are 15 residues in the CDR3. The V gene's germline CDR1 is SGHRS and CDR2 YFSETQ. V was clipped by 0 bases and J by 4 bases; unmatched bases: 4. Based on the CDR3 plus reference TRBV5-1 and TRBJ1-2, the full variable domain is KAGVTQTPRYLIKTRGQQVTLSCSPISGHRSVSWYQQTPGQGLQFLFEYFSETQRNKGNFPGRFSGRQFSNSRSEMNVSTLELGDSALYLCASSLGPGQGYGYTFGSGTRLTVV.

CDR3 protein: CASRRGGTSGGTDTQYF. Here the CDR3 DNA reads TGTGCCAGTAGACGAGGAGGGACTAGCGGTGGCACAGATACGCAGTATTTT. The chain carries TRBV19 and TRBJ2-3; TRBD2 matches at 11 bases. The germline gives CDR1 LNHDA, CDR2 SQIVND (reference sequence). V was clipped by 6 bases and J by 1 base; unmatched bases: 9. This CDR3 spans 17 amino acids. Full variable domain (outside the CDR3, taken from reference TRBV19 and TRBJ2-3): DGGITQSPKYLFRKEGQNVTLSCEQNLNHDAMYWYRQDPGQGLRLIYYSQIVNDFQKGDIAEGYSVSREKKESFPLTVTSAQKNPTAFYLCASRRGGTSGGTDTQYFGPGTRLTVL.

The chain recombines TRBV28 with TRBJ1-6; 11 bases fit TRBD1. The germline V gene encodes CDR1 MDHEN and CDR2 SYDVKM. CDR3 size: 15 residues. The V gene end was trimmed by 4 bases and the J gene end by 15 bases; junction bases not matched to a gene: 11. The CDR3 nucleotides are TGTGCCAGCAGTTCGTCCGGGACAGGGGGGATACTCCTCCACTTT. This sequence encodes CASSSSGTGGILLHF.

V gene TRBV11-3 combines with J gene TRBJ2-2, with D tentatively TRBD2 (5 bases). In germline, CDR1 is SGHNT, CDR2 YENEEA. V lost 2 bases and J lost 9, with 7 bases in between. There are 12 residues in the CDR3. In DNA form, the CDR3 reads TGTGCCAGCAGCTTAACGGGAAGGGAGCTGTTTTTT. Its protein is CASSLTGRELFF.

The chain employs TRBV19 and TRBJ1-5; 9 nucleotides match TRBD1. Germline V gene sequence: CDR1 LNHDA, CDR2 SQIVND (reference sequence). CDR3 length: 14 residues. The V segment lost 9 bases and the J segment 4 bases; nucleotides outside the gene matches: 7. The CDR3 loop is CASLSGTGNQPQHF. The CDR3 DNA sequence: TGTGCCAGCTTGTCCGGGACAGGGAATCAGCCCCAGCATTTT.

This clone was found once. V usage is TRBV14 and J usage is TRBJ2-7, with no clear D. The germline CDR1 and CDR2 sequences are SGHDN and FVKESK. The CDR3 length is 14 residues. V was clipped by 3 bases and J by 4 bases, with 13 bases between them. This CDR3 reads CASSQLPGPYEQYF. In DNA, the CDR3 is TGTGCCAGCAGCCAGCTACCTGGTCCTTACGAGCAGTACTTC.

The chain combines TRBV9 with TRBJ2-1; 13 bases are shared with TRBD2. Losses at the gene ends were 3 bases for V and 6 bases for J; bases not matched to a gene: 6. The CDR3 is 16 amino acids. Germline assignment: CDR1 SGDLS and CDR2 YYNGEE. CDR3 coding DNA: TGTGCCAGCAGCGCCGGTGGACTAGCGGGAGTCAATGAGCAGTTCTTC. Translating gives CASSAGGLAGVNEQFF.

CDR3 DNA sequence: TGTGCCAGCGCCCCCCCGACGGGCGGGGGCCCCTACGAGCAGTACTTC. Protein product: CASAPPTGGGPYEQYF. The chain uses TRBV6-6 and TRBJ2-7, with TRBD2 as a possible D gene (7 bases). The CDR3 is made up of 16 amino acids. The germline gives CDR1 MNHNY, CDR2 SVGAGI (reference sequence). The germline V and J ends were trimmed by 8 bases and 2 bases, with 22 bases remaining between them.